This T cell receptor (beta chain) was retrieved from a study of CXCR3-negative and CXCR3-positive naive CD8 T cells. Overall study: TRB reads totalled about 140 million, about 1.5 +/- 0.3 million per library. Regarding the study as a whole: Relative to CXCR3-negative naive cells, CXCR3-positive naive cells had more hydrophobic TRB CDR3s.

With respect to this clonotype: Its antigen is not identified.

Every subset of CD8+ T cells was sorted in triplicate at approximately 310,000 cells each. Cells classed as naive CD8+ T cells were CD45RO-CCR7+CD27+CD95-. The TRB cDNA libraries were prepared by 5' RACE with UMI labels. Following a re-call of the 5' RACE reads, TCRdb has one entry per CDR3 protein and lacks DNA. The listing records 150,000 or so distinct CDR3 sequences. The CDR3 is 14 amino acids. Germline CDR1 and CDR2: LNHDA and SQIVND (reference sequence). This TCR derives from a human donor in good health. Some clones in this sample may be carry-over from other donors' samples. The rearrangement joins TRBV19 to TRBJ2-7; TCRdb's D call of TRBD1 is untestable without DNA. The material sequenced was naive CXCR3+ CD8+ T cells from blood. Indicated subset: CD45RO-CCR7+CD27+CD95- naive CD8+ T cells expressing CXCR3 (TNR3+). CDR3 residues: CASSPGYGSYEQYF.